Following are 10 T cell receptor beta chains from one sample sequenced in a study of patients and donors after allogeneic stem cell transplantation. One entry per CDR3 protein, called by TCRdb with MiXCR from the RT-PCR reads. The sample holds about 150,000 distinct CDR3 sequences, approximately 37% seen once. Input material: blood, either unsorted or a sorted T cell fraction (not recorded which). These receptors were collected from a human donor who was either an allogeneic HSCT recipient or a stem cell or donor lymphocyte infusion donor (not recorded which). It is not recorded whose cells these are; they may come from a transplant donor.

The rearrangement uses TRBV6-5 and TRBJ1-2; D is uncertain. The V and J ends lost 8 bases and 0 bases respectively, with 16 bases between them. The CDR3 consists of 15 residues. Germline loops: CDR1 MNHEY, CDR2 SVGAGI. The CDR3 spells CASSNAVSTNYGYTF. The DNA of the CDR3 is TGTGCCAGCTCTAATGCGGTTTCGACTAACTATGGCTACACCTTC.

This clonotype appeared a few times. The chain links TRBV5-5 to TRBJ2-3; 10 bases fit TRBD2. J gave up 4 bases and V 5 bases, and 7 bases lay outside the gene matches. This CDR3 is built from 15 residues. Germline lookup yields CDR1 SGHKS and CDR2 YYEKEE (reference sequence). The CDR3 loop is CASRIAGGRADTQYF. In nucleotides, the CDR3 is TGTGCCAGCAGGATAGCGGGGGGCAGGGCAGATACGCAGTATTTT.

The V call is TRBV12-3 or TRBV12-4, the J call TRBJ1-3; D is undetermined. This CDR3 comprises 15 residues. The ends were cut back, 5 bases at V and 4 bases at J, with 15 bases in the middle. For the CDR3, the DNA is TGTGCCAGCAGTACCCCGGTGGAGGTCGGAAACACCATATATTTT. It codes for CASSTPVEVGNTIYF.

The rearrangement links TRBV28 to TRBJ1-6; 7 nucleotides align to TRBD1. Trimming took 5 bases from V and 9 from J; bases not matched to a gene: 7. Germline V gene lookup returns CDR1 MDHEN and CDR2 SYDVKM. This CDR3 spans 14 amino acids. The CDR3: CASSTRQGVSPLHF. The CDR3 DNA is TGTGCCAGCAGTACCCGGCAGGGGGTTTCACCCCTCCACTTT.

V usage is TRBV4-1 and J usage is TRBJ2-3, with 9 bases lining up with TRBD2. After removal of 2 bases from V and 4 bases from J, the junction contained 4 bases not matched to a gene. The CDR3 is 15 residues long. Germline loops: CDR1 MGHRA, CDR2 YSYEKL. CDR3 in amino acids: CASSQHGLASDTQYF. The CDR3, as DNA: TGCGCCAGCAGCCAACACGGACTAGCGTCAGATACGCAGTATTTT.

This clonotype was observed many times. This sequence joins TRBV12-3 or TRBV12-4 and TRBJ1-2, with a tentative D call TRBD1 (6 bases). V was trimmed by 5 bases and J by 0 bases, leaving 16 bases between them. The CDR3 has 16 residues. The CDR3 spells CASSPRGREANYGYTF. The CDR3 DNA follows: TGTGCCAGCAGTCCCAGGGGTAGGGAAGCTAACTATGGCTACACCTTC.

The J gene is TRBJ1-1, the V gene TRBV3-1, with D possibly matching TRBD1 (5 bases). The CDR3 contains 13 residues. V shed 8 bases and J shed 0 bases, with 10 bases lying between them. CDR1 LGHDT and CDR2 YNNKEL come from the germline V gene (reference sequence). CDR3 protein: CASRGRMNTEAFF. In DNA, the CDR3 is TGTGCCAGCCGGGGACGGATGAACACTGAAGCTTTCTTT.

The chain recombines TRBV5-1 with TRBJ1-1; no clear D. There are 12 residues in the CDR3. The germline V gene encodes CDR1 SGHRS and CDR2 YFSETQ. V was shortened by 5 bases and J by 2 bases, with 7 bases between the two germline ends. CDR3: CASRKENTEAFF. In nucleotides, the CDR3 is TGCGCCAGCAGGAAAGAAAACACTGAAGCTTTCTTT.

The rearrangement joins TRBV28 to TRBJ1-1; perhaps TRBD1 as D (6 bases). CDR3 size: 12 residues. Trimming removed 6 bases at V and 10 bases at J, with 15 bases between. CDR1 and CDR2 (germline): MDHEN, SYDVKM. CDR3 protein: CASRNSGQPAFF. The CDR3 nucleotides read TGTGCCAGCAGAAACTCCGGACAGCCAGCTTTCTTT. Full variable domain (missing parts from reference TRBV28 and TRBJ1-1): DVKVTQSSRYLVKRTGEKVFLECVQDMDHENMFWYRQDPGLGLRLIYFSYDVKMKEKGDIPEGYSVSREKKERFSLILESASTNQTSMYLCASRNSGQPAFFGQGTRLTVV.

This clonotype has more than one count but fewer than ten. This rearrangement joins TRBV5-1 to TRBJ2-1; possible D gene TRBD1, 6 bases. The CDR3 length is 13 residues. The V gene lost 2 bases and the J gene lost 10 bases, with 13 bases spanning the gap. Germline values: CDR1 SGHRS, CDR2 YFSETQ. The CDR3 region has the DNA TGCGCCAGCAGCTTTAGGGGGTCAGAAGAGCAGTTCTTC. Its protein is CASSFRGSEEQFF.